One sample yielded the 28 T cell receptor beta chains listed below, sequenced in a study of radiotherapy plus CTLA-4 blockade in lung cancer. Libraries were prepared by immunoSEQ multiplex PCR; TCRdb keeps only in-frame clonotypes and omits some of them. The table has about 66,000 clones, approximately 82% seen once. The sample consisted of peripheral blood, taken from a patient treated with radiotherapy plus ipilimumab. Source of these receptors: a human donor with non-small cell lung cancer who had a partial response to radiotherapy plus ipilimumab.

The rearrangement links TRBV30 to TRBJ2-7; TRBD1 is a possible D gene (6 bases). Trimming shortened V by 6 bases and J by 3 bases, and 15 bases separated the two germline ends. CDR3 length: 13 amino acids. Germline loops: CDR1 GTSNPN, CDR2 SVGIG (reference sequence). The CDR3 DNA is TGTGCCTGCAACCGGGACAATCTCTACGAGCAGTACTTC. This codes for CACNRDNLYEQYF.

For the CDR3, the DNA is TGCGCCAGCAGCCAAGACAGCGGGAGTTACTCCTACGAGCAGTACTTC. Translated, it gives CASSQDSGSYSYEQYF. The V and J genes are TRBV4-1 and TRBJ2-7; 8 bases map to TRBD2. The CDR3 spans 16 residues. Germline V gene lookup returns CDR1 MGHRA and CDR2 YSYEKL. J was trimmed by 0 bases and V by 0 bases; bases with no gene match: 4.

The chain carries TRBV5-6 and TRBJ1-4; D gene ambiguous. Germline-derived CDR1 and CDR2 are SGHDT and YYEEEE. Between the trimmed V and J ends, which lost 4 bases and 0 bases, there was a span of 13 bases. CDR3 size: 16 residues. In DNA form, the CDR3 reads TGTGCCAGCAGCGGATACAGCATTGCAACTAATGAAAAACTGTTTTTT. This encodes CASSGYSIATNEKLFF.

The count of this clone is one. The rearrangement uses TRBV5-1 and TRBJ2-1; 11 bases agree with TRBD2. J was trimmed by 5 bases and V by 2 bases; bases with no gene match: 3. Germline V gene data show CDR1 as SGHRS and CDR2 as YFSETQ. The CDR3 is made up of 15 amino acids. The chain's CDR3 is CASSLRLAGNNEQFF. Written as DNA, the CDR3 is TGCGCCAGCAGCTTACGACTAGCGGGGAACAATGAGCAGTTCTTC.

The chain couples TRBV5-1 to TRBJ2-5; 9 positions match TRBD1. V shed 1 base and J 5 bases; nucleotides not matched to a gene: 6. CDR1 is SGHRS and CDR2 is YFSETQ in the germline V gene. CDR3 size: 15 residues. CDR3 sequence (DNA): TGCGCCAGCAGCTTGCTACAGGGGGCCGGGGAGACCCAGTACTTC. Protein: CASSLLQGAGETQYF.

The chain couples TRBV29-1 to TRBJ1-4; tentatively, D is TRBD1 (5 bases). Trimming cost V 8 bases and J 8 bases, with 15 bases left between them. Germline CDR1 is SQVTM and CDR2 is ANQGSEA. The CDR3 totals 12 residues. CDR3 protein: CSWQAGGEKLFF. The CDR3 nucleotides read TGCAGCTGGCAAGCGGGGGGGGAAAAACTGTTTTTT.

CDR3 coding DNA: TGTGCCAGCAGCGCGACTAGCGGGATAACCTACGAGCAGTACTTC. Protein: CASSATSGITYEQYF. The genes are TRBV9 and TRBJ2-7; TRBD2 matches 11 bases. Germline V gene sequence: CDR1 SGDLS, CDR2 YYNGEE. With V trimmed by 3 bases and J by 2 bases, 4 bases remained unmatched. The CDR3 is 15 residues long.

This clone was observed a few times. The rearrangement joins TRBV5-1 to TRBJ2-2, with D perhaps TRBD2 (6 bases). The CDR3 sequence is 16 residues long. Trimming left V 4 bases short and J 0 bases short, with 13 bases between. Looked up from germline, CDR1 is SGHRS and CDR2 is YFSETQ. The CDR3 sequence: CASSPDGSSNTGELFF. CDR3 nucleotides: TGCGCCAGCAGCCCTGACGGGAGTTCGAACACCGGGGAGCTGTTTTTT. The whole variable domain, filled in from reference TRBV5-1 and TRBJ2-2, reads KAGVTQTPRYLIKTRGQQVTLSCSPISGHRSVSWYQQTPGQGLQFLFEYFSETQRNKGNFPGRFSGRQFSNSRSEMNVSTLELGDSALYLCASSPDGSSNTGELFFGEGSRLTVL.

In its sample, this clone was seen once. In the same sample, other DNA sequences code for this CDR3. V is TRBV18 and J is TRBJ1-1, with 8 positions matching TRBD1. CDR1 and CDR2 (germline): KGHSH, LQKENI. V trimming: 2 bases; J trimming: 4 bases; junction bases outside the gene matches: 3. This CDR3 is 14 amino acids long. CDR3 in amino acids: CASSPGQGGTEAFF. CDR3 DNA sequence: TGTGCCAGCTCACCAGGACAGGGTGGCACTGAAGCTTTCTTT. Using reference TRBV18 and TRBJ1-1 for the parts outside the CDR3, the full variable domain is NAGVMQNPRHLVRRRGQEARLRCSPMKGHSHVYWYRQLPEEGLKFMVYLQKENIIDESGMPKERFSAEFPKEGPSILRIQQVVRGDSAAYFCASSPGQGGTEAFFGQGTRLTVV.

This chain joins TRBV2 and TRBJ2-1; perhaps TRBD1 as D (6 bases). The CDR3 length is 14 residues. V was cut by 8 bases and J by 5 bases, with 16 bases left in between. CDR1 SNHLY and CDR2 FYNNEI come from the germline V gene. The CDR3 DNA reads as TGTGCCAGCCTCGGGGACACGTATAACAATGAGCAGTTCTTC. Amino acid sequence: CASLGDTYNNEQFF.

The CDR3 loop is CASSLGGPGANVLTF. As DNA, the CDR3 is TGCGCCAGCAGCTTGGGGGGGCCTGGGGCCAACGTCCTGACTTTC. The V call is TRBV5-1, the J call TRBJ2-6; tentative D call: TRBD1 (6 bases). V was pared by 0 bases and J by 2 bases, with 6 bases between. Germline assignment: CDR1 SGHRS and CDR2 YFSETQ. This CDR3 contains 15 residues.

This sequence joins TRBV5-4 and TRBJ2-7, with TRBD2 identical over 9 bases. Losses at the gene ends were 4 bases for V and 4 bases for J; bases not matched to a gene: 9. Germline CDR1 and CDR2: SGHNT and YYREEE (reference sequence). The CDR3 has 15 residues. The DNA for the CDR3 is TGTGCCAGCAGCCCGGGCGGGGCGGGAGGGTACGAGCAGTACTTC. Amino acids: CASSPGGAGGYEQYF.

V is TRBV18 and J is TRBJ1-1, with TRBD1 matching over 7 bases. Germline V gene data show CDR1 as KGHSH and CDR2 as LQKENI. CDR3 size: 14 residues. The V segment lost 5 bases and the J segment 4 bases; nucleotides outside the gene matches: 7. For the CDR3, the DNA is TGTGCCAGCTCATCTCAACAGGGGATCACTGAAGCTTTCTTT. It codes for CASSSQQGITEAFF.

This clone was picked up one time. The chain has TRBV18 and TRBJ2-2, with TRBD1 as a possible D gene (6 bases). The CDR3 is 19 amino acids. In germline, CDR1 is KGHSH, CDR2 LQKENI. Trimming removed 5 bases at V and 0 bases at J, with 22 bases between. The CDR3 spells CASSRHSLDGTTNTGELFF. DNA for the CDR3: TGTGCCAGCTCAAGGCATTCATTGGACGGGACAACGAACACCGGGGAGCTGTTTTTT.

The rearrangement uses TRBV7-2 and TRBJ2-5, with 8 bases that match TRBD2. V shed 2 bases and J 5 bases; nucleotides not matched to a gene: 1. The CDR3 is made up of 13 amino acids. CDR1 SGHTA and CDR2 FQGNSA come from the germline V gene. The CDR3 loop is CASSLSGGETQYF. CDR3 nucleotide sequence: TGTGCCAGCAGCTTATCGGGAGGGGAGACCCAGTACTTC. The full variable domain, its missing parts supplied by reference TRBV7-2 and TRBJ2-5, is GAGVSQSPSNKVTEKGKDVELRCDPISGHTALYWYRQSLGQGLEFLIYFQGNSAPDKSGLPSDRFSAERTGGSVSTLTIQRTQQEDSAVYLCASSLSGGETQYFGPGTRLLVL.

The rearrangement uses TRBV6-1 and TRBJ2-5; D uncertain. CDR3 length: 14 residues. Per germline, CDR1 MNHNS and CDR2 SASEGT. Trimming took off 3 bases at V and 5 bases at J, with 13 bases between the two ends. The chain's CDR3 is CASSDPGGGETQYF. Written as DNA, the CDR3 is TGTGCCAGCAGTGACCCCGGCGGTGGGGAGACCCAGTACTTC.

The CDR3 DNA reads as TGTGCCAGCTTCCCCGGCGGGGGGCGGACGCAGTATTTT. Translation gives CASFPGGGRTQYF. The chain recombines TRBV27 with TRBJ2-3, with 8 nucleotides matching TRBD2. This CDR3 contains 13 residues. V lost 8 bases, J lost 9 bases, and 10 bases stayed unmatched. Germline V gene lookup returns CDR1 MNHEY and CDR2 SMNVEV (reference sequence).

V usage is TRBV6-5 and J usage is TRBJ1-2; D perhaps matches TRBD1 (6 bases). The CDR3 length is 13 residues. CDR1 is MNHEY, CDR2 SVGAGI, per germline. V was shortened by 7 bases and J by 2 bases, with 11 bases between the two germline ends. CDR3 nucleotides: TGTGCCAGCACTAAAACAGGGAACTATGGCTACACCTTC. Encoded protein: CASTKTGNYGYTF.

In nucleotides, the CDR3 is TGTGCCAGCAGCGTAACACCCCGGGACAGGGGCACCGGGGAGCTGTTTTTT. Residues: CASSVTPRDRGTGELFF. The chain combines TRBV9 with TRBJ2-2; 10 bases line up with TRBD1. Per germline, CDR1 SGDLS and CDR2 YYNGEE. The CDR3 totals 17 residues. The junction had 7 bases not matched to a gene; V was cut back by 1 base and J by 4 bases.

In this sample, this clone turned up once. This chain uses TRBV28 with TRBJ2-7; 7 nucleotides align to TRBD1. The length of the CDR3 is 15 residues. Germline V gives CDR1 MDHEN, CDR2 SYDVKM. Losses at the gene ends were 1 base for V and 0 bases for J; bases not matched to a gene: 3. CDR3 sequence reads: CASSLFPGGSYEQYF. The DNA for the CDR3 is TGTGCCAGCAGTTTATTCCCAGGGGGCTCCTACGAGCAGTACTTC.

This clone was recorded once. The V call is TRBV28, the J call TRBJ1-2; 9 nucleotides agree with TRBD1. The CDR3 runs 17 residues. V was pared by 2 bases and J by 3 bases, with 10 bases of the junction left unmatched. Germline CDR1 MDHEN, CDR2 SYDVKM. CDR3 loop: CASSLIRKTGGDYGYTF. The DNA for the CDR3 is TGTGCCAGCAGTTTAATCCGTAAAACAGGGGGCGACTATGGCTACACCTTC.

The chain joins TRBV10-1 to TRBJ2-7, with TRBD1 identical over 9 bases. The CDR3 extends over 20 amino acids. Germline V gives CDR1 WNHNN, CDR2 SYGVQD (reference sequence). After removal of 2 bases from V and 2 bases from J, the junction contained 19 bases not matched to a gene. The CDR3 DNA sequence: TGCGCCAGCAGTGAGCGTCCGGGACAGGGCCAAACGGGCAGTCCCTACGAGCAGTACTTC. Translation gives CASSERPGQGQTGSPYEQYF.

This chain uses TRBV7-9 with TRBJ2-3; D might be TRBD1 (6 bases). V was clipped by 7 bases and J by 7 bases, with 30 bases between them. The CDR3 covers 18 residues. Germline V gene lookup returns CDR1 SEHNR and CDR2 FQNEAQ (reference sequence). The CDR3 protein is CASIKMPTGYPIPNTQYF. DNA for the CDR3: TGTGCCAGCATCAAAATGCCGACAGGATACCCAATCCCCAATACGCAGTATTTT. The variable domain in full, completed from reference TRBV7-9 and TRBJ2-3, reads DTGVSQNPRHKITKRGQNVTFRCDPISEHNRLYWYRQTLGQGPEFLTYFQNEAQLEKSRLLSDRFSAERPKGSFSTLEIQRTEQGDSAMYLCASIKMPTGYPIPNTQYFGPGTRLTVL.

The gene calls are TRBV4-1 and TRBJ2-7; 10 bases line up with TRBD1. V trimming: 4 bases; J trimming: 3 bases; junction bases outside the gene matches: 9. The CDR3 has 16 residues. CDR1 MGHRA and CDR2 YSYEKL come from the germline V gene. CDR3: CASSLYSGTGDYEQYF. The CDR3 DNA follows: TGCGCCAGCAGCCTCTACTCCGGGACAGGGGACTACGAGCAGTACTTC.

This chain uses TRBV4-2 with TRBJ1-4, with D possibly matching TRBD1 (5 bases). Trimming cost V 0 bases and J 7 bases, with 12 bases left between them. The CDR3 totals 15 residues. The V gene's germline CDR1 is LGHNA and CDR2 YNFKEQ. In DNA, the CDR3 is TGTGCCAGCAGCCAAGAAGAATCAAGGGGTGAAAAACTGTTTTTT. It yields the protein CASSQEESRGEKLFF.

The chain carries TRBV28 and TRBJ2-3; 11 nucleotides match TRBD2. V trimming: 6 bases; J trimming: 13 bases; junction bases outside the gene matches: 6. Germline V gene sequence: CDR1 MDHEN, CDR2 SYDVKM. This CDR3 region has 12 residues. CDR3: CASRPSGLAEYF. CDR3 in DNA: TGTGCCAGCAGGCCCTCGGGACTAGCGGAGTATTTT.

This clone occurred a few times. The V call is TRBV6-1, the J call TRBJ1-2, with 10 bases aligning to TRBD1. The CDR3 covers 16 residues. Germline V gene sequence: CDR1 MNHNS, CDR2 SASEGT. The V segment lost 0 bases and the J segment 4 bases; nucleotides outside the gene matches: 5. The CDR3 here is CASSEAVDRGAYGYTF. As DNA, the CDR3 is TGTGCCAGCAGTGAAGCTGTGGACAGGGGGGCCTATGGCTACACCTTC.

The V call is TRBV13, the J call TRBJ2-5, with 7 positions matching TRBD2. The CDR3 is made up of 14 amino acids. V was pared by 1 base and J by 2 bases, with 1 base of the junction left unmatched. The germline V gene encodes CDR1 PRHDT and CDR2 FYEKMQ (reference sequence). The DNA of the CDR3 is TGTGCCAGCAGCTTAGCCGGGGGGCAAGAGACCCAGTACTTC. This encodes CASSLAGGQETQYF. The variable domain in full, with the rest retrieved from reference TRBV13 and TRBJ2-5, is AAGVIQSPRHLIKEKRETATLKCYPIPRHDTVYWYQQGPGQDPQFLISFYEKMQSDKGSIPDRFSAQQFSDYHSELNMSSLELGDSALYFCASSLAGGQETQYFGPGTRLLVL.